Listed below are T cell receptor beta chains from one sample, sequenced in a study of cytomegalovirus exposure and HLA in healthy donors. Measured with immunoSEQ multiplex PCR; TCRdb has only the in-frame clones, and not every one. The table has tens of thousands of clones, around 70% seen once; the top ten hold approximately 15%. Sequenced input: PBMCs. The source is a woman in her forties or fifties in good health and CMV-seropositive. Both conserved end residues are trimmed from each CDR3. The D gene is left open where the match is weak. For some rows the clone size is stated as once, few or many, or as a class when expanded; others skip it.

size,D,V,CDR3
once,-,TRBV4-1,ASSQGRSGAAYEQY
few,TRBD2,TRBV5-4,ASTPEVREPSTDTQY
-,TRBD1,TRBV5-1,ASRTGQQSLPTDTQY
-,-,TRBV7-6,ASSGPLPGNTIY
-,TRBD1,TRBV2,AGGSGTGSYEQY
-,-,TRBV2,ASIQVRVGALYSNQPQH
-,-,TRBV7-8,ASSLGQKNEQF
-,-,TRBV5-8,ASRYPGGNHNEQF
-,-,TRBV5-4,ASSSSETQY
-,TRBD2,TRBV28,ASSLNSGAYNEQF
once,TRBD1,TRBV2,ASRPDRDYGYT
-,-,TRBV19,ATTNRTEPYEQY
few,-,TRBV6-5,ASSNNGGTEAF
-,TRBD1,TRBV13,ASSPTGGVYGYT
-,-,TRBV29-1,SVDGQSDTQY
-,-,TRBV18,ASSPAQLNEKLF
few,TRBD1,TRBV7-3,ASSLRTGDTEAF
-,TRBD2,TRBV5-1,ASSFSGTRVGEQF
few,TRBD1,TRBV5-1,ASSKGTGLRADTQY
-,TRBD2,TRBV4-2,ASSQTRTGGTGELF
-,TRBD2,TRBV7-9,ASSFGSGSFQF
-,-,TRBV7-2,ASSLDPSNTEAF
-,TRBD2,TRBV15,ATSRAGGSLIGELF
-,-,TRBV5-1,ASSLEPSNTEAF
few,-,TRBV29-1,SVVMYQETQY
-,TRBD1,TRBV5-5,ASSAGTGIDYGYT
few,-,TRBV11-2,ASSLKLSGSEKLF
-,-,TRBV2,ASSDVWATKNIQY
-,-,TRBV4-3,AGSQSREGYGYT
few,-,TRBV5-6,ASSLDYNTEAF
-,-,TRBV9,ASSVAVSEEQF
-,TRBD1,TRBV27,ASRQGVGQPQH
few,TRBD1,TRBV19,ASRRDRESYEQY
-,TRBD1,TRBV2,ASRGGGQGAKQPQH
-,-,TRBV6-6,ASTIREGGNYGYT
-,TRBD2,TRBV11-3,ASSHGLAGVYNEQF
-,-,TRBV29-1,SVEGPRDYGYT
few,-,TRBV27,ASSWGGARANEKLF
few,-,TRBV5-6,ASSPGRGLSGPQH
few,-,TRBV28,ASRDSRSSTDTQY
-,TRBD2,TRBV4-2,ASSHGLAVDEETQY
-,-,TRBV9,ASSGAQGETQY
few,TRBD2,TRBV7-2,ASSRGLASETQY
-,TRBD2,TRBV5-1,ASSFASGSTDTQY
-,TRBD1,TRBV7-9,ASSTRDRGRQAF
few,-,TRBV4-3,ASSQVLNEKLF
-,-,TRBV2,ASATGDGRELF
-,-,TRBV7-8,ASSRRNPRPATYQETQY